This T cell receptor beta chain stems from a study of cytomegalovirus exposure and HLA in healthy donors. Study-wide results and caveats: Excluded: some indistinguishable V segments such as TRBV6-2 and TRBV6-3. Analyzed later, association rates of TCRs varied across HLA loci, with DRB1 most and HLA-C fewest. The authors listed about 170 TCR beta chains as cytomegalovirus-associated. Researchers reported in a later analysis that a missense DCLRE1C variant was tied to TCR beta V- and J-gene trimming.

This clone was seen only a few times. Antigen unknown. PCR was performed using 60 Vbeta and 13 Jbeta primers. Here immunoSEQ multiplex PCR was the method, and the copy in TCRdb shows in-frame clones only, minus some. The sample lists under 100,000 clones, over 60% seen once, with roughly 8% in the top ten. Trimming took off 2 bases at V and 10 bases at J, with 17 bases between the two ends. Germline CDR1 is MNHEY and CDR2 is SVGAGI. The CDR3 spans 14 residues. The sequencing sample was made of PBMCs. V gene TRBV6-5 combines with J gene TRBJ1-1; D is unclear. This sequence originates from a human donor in good health. The CDR3: CASSYHGIPGLAFF. The CDR3 bases are TGTGCCAGCAGTTACCACGGAATCCCGGGGTTAGCTTTCTTT.